These 23 T cell receptor beta chains were all obtained from the same sample, sequenced in a study of blood T cell repertoires in COVID-19. The method was immunoSEQ multiplex PCR; TCRdb's version includes in-frame clones alone and lacks a portion of them. The sample contains roughly 250,000 clones, roughly nine tenths of which appear only once. The sample taken for sequencing was peripheral blood. The receptors here all came from a man in his 60s who had recovered from COVID-19.

The chain is built from TRBV11-3 and TRBJ2-4, with 8 bases identical to TRBD2. This CDR3 has 12 amino acids. In germline, CDR1 is SGHNT, CDR2 YENEEA. V lost 1 base and J lost 12; bases outside the gene matches: 2. In DNA form, the CDR3 reads TGTGCCAGCAGCTTAGGTAGCGGGGATCAGTACTTC. Its translation: CASSLGSGDQYF.

The chain employs TRBV9 and TRBJ2-3; 10 bases match TRBD2. J gave up 1 base and V 2 bases, and 1 base lay outside the gene matches. From germline, CDR1 is SGDLS and CDR2 YYNGEE. The CDR3 consists of 15 residues. Written as DNA, the CDR3 is TGTGCCAGCAGCGTCCTAGCGGGGGGCACAGATACGCAGTATTTT. It is translated as CASSVLAGGTDTQYF.

J is TRBJ2-6 and V is TRBV5-5; 12 bases map to TRBD1. Trimming cost V 0 bases and J 2 bases; bases outside gene matches: 3. CDR3 length: 18 amino acids. Germline CDR1 and CDR2: SGHKS and YYEKEE (reference sequence). The CDR3 DNA follows: TGTGCCAGCAGCTTGGGAGGGACAGGGGGCGCTGGGGCCAACGTCCTGACTTTC. Its translation: CASSLGGTGGAGANVLTF.

The chain combines TRBV2 with TRBJ2-3; no clear D gene. This CDR3 is 13 amino acids long. The ends were cut back, 11 bases at V and 3 bases at J, with 15 bases in the middle. The germline V gene encodes CDR1 SNHLY and CDR2 FYNNEI. Written as DNA, the CDR3 is TGTGCCGCGCACCGCGATCGTACAGATACGCAGTATTTT. This sequence encodes CAAHRDRTDTQYF.

The table lists this clone with a count of one. This sequence joins TRBV29-1 and TRBJ2-2; D perhaps matches TRBD1 (6 bases). Germline CDR1 and CDR2: SQVTM and ANQGSEA. The V gene lost 7 bases and the J gene lost 0 bases, with 24 bases spanning the gap. The CDR3 sequence is 18 residues long. CDR3 coding DNA: TGCAGCGCCCTTTCTCCGGGACACCCCGAACCGAACACCGGGGAGCTGTTTTTT. Translating gives CSALSPGHPEPNTGELFF.

The V call is TRBV2, the J call TRBJ2-5, with D perhaps matching TRBD2 (6 bases). The V end was cut by 5 bases, the J end by 2 bases, with 12 bases between. The CDR3 contains 14 residues. Germline V gives CDR1 SNHLY, CDR2 FYNNEI. CDR3 sequence: CASSPGTQQETQYF. For the CDR3, the DNA is TGTGCCAGCAGTCCCGGGACTCAACAAGAGACCCAGTACTTC.

The chain carries TRBV6-5 and TRBJ1-2; D is unresolved. Trimming shortened V by 0 bases and J by 8 bases, and 10 bases separated the two germline ends. Germline lookup yields CDR1 MNHEY and CDR2 SVGAGI. The CDR3 has 13 residues. For the CDR3, the DNA is TGTGCCAGCAGTTACTCGCGGGGTGAGGGCTACACCTTC. Its translation is CASSYSRGEGYTF.

This clone was detected once. This chain joins TRBV19 and TRBJ1-2; no firm D call. Trimming pared 10 bases from V and 7 bases from J, leaving 16 bases between. The CDR3 spans 12 residues. From germline, CDR1 is LNHDA and CDR2 SQIVND (reference sequence). CDR3 in amino acids: CATSPQAGGYTF. Written as DNA, the CDR3 is TGTGCCACTTCCCCCCAAGCAGGTGGCTACACCTTC.

V gene TRBV6-2 or TRBV6-3 combines with J gene TRBJ1-3; D is ambiguous. In germline, CDR1 is MNHEY, CDR2 SVGEGT. There are 16 residues in the CDR3. V was clipped by 2 bases and J by 6 bases, with 17 bases between them. In DNA, the CDR3 is TGTGCCAGCAGTTACGCCTGGCACGCCAGAACAAACACCATATATTTT. As protein: CASSYAWHARTNTIYF.

V usage is TRBV19 and J usage is TRBJ1-5; D unresolved. CDR1 and CDR2 from the germline V gene are LNHDA and SQIVND (reference sequence). Trimming took off 5 bases at V and 4 bases at J, with 12 bases between the two ends. The CDR3 has 14 amino acids. The CDR3 protein is CASSPYMNNQPQHF. In DNA, the CDR3 is TGTGCCAGTAGTCCGTACATGAATAATCAGCCCCAGCATTTT.

This clone turned up a few times. V gene TRBV5-5 combines with J gene TRBJ2-7; D remains ambiguous. Germline CDR1 and CDR2: SGHKS and YYEKEE (reference sequence). The CDR3 covers 13 residues. Trimming took 2 bases from V and 3 from J, leaving 9 bases between them. The CDR3 protein is CASSLMGRYEQYV. CDR3 sequence (DNA): TGTGCCAGCAGCTTAATGGGCCGCTACGAGCAGTACGTC.

The chain joins TRBV7-6 to TRBJ2-3; 15 bases are a match to TRBD2. The CDR3 sequence is 19 residues long. Germline-derived CDR1 and CDR2 are SGHVS and FNYEAQ. The ends lost 3 bases at V and 1 base at J; junction bases unmatched: 8. The CDR3 DNA follows: TGTGCCAGCAGCTTCCGACCAGGACTAGCGGGGGGGGGCACAGATACGCAGTATTTT. Its protein is CASSFRPGLAGGGTDTQYF.

This rearrangement joins TRBV2 to TRBJ2-4; D is unclear. Germline CDR1 is SNHLY and CDR2 is FYNNEI. The CDR3 spans 13 residues. With 10 bases removed from V and 0 bases from J, the gap between germline ends came to 10 bases. CDR3 sequence (DNA): TGTGCCACACAGACGATAGCCAAAAACATTCAGTACTTC. Protein product: CATQTIAKNIQYF.

The chain links TRBV29-1 to TRBJ2-1; the D is unclear. The germline gives CDR1 SQVTM, CDR2 ANQGSEA. Trimming removed 7 bases at V and 5 bases at J, with 6 bases between. The CDR3 length is 10 residues. In DNA form, the CDR3 reads TGCAGCGGGGCTCACAATGAGCAGTTCTTC. It codes for CSGAHNEQFF.

The chain uses TRBV30 and TRBJ2-2, with TRBD2 matching over 8 bases. The CDR3 is made up of 16 amino acids. V lost 3 bases, J lost 6 bases, and 12 bases stayed unmatched. Germline CDR1 and CDR2: GTSNPN and SVGIG (reference sequence). The CDR3 DNA is TGTGCCTGGAGAAACTGGCGGGGGGAAGGTGCCGGGGAGCTGTTTTTT. Translation gives CAWRNWRGEGAGELFF.

This clone was picked up a small number of times. The J gene is TRBJ1-5, the V gene TRBV7-6; D remains unclear. Trimming removed 6 bases from V and 4 bases from J, with 16 bases in between. Germline V CDR1 and CDR2: SGHVS, FNYEAQ. The CDR3 is made up of 15 amino acids. The CDR3 sequence is CASRKRRLPNQPQHF. CDR3 in DNA: TGTGCCAGCAGGAAGCGGCGGCTCCCTAATCAGCCCCAGCATTTT.

The rearrangement uses TRBV9 and TRBJ2-5, with 15 bases lining up with TRBD2. The germline gives CDR1 SGDLS, CDR2 YYNGEE. This CDR3 contains 16 residues. The junction had 5 bases not matched to a gene; V was cut back by 4 bases and J by 4 bases. The CDR3: CASSTRTSGGGETQYF. The CDR3 DNA sequence: TGTGCCAGCAGCACCCGGACTAGCGGGGGGGGAGAGACCCAGTACTTC.

V and J are TRBV7-2 and TRBJ2-5; 7 bases align to TRBD2. Germline values: CDR1 SGHTA, CDR2 FQGNSA. V dropped 5 bases and J dropped 5; count of bases not matched to a gene: 5. The CDR3 length is 13 residues. CDR3 amino acids: CASSGGVMETQYF. The CDR3 DNA reads TGTGCCAGCAGCGGGGGGGTTATGGAGACCCAGTACTTC.

J is TRBJ1-6 and V is TRBV19; perhaps TRBD1 as D (6 bases). The CDR3 runs to 13 residues. Germline V lookup: CDR1 LNHDA, CDR2 SQIVND (reference sequence). Trimming took 10 bases from V and 4 from J, leaving 11 bases between them. The CDR3, as DNA: TGTGCCACCAGGGACAAGTATAATTCACCCCTCCACTTT. Translating it yields CATRDKYNSPLHF. Using reference TRBV19 and TRBJ1-6 for the parts outside the CDR3, the full variable domain is DGGITQSPKYLFRKEGQNVTLSCEQNLNHDAMYWYRQDPGQGLRLIYYSQIVNDFQKGDIAEGYSVSREKKESFPLTVTSAQKNPTAFYLCATRDKYNSPLHFGNGTRLTVT.

The CDR3: CASSPRDRAYNEQFF. The CDR3 DNA sequence: TGTGCCAGCAGCCCCCGGGACAGGGCTTACAATGAGCAGTTCTTC. The chain uses TRBV3-1 (or the pseudogene TRBV3-2) and TRBJ2-1; 9 positions agree with TRBD1. J was trimmed by 4 bases and V by 4 bases; bases with no gene match: 5. The CDR3 extends over 15 amino acids. Germline values: CDR1 LGHDT, CDR2 YNNKEL (reference sequence).

V is TRBV5-5 and J is TRBJ1-2, with D unresolved. Germline values: CDR1 SGHKS, CDR2 YYEKEE (reference sequence). The CDR3 is 17 amino acids. The V end lost 2 bases, the J end lost 8 bases, and 25 bases lay between the germline ends. The DNA of the CDR3 is TGTGCCAGCAGCTTAGAATTGGCAGTCCTCCCGAAAAGAGGCTACACCTTC. This translates into CASSLELAVLPKRGYTF.

V and J are TRBV19 and TRBJ2-6; no clear D gene. V gave up 1 base and J gave up 9 bases, with 10 bases separating them. The CDR3 contains 14 residues. In germline, CDR1 is LNHDA, CDR2 SQIVND (reference sequence). The DNA for the CDR3 is TGTGCCAGTAGTATAGGGGTGTCGGGCAACGTCCTGACTTTC. Its protein is CASSIGVSGNVLTF. Combining the CDR3 with reference TRBV19 and TRBJ2-6 gives the whole variable domain DGGITQSPKYLFRKEGQNVTLSCEQNLNHDAMYWYRQDPGQGLRLIYYSQIVNDFQKGDIAEGYSVSREKKESFPLTVTSAQKNPTAFYLCASSIGVSGNVLTFGAGSRLTVL.

This clone was observed once. The chain is built from TRBV13 and TRBJ2-1; TRBD1 is a possible D gene (6 bases). Trimming took off 4 bases at V and 5 bases at J, with 18 bases between the two ends. Germline values: CDR1 PRHDT, CDR2 FYEKMQ (reference sequence). The CDR3 sequence is 16 residues long. The CDR3 loop reads CASSSAGRTGNNEQFF. The CDR3 nucleotides read TGTGCCAGCAGCTCCGCGGGTAGAACAGGGAACAATGAGCAGTTCTTC. The full variable domain, with the rest looked up from reference TRBV13 and TRBJ2-1, is AAGVIQSPRHLIKEKRETATLKCYPIPRHDTVYWYQQGPGQDPQFLISFYEKMQSDKGSIPDRFSAQQFSDYHSELNMSSLELGDSALYFCASSSAGRTGNNEQFFGPGTRLTVL.